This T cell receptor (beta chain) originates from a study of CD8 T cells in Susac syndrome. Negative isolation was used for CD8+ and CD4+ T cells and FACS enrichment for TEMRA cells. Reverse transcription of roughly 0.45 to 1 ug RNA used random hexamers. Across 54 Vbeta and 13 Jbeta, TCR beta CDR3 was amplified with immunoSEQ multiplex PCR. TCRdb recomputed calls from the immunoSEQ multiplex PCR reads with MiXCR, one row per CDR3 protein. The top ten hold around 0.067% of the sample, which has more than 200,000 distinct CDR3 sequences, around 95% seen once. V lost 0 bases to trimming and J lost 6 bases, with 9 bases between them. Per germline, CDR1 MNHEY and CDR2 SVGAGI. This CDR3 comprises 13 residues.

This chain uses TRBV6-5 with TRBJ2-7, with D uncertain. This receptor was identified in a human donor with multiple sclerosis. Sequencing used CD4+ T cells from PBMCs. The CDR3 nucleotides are TGTGCCAGCAGTTACTCGCCAGCTTCCGAGCAGTACTTC. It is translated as CASSYSPASEQYF.